This entry lists 21 T cell receptor beta chains sequenced from one sample in a study of a mutant IDH1 vaccine in newly diagnosed glioma. Measured with immunoSEQ multiplex PCR; TCRdb has only the in-frame clones, and not every one. The data hold 25,000 to 40,000 clones, with 81% observed a single time. These receptors are not linked to any known antigen. Specified time point: week 35, safety follow-up. Topical imiquimod was applied with each vaccine dose, which held 300 ug of mutant IDH1 20-mer peptide. The source material was PBMCs, sampled from a glioma patient whose treatment included an IDH1 peptide vaccine. These receptor sequences come from a man aged 30-40 years with glioma.

This rearrangement joins TRBV4-2 to TRBJ2-2; D gene unclear. Germline assignment: CDR1 LGHNA and CDR2 YNFKEQ. CDR3 length: 16 amino acids. The V and J ends lost 1 base and 0 bases respectively, with 9 bases between them. CDR3 DNA sequence: TGTGCCAGCAGCCAAGCTCGAAGCGCGAACACCGGGGAGCTGTTTTTT. Encoded protein: CASSQARSANTGELFF.

The chain couples TRBV5-5 to TRBJ1-2; D unresolved. Germline CDR1 reads SGHKS; CDR2 reads YYEKEE (reference sequence). This CDR3 is 13 amino acids long. V shed 0 bases and J shed 4 bases, with 7 bases lying between them. CDR3 loop: CASSLGAPYGYTF. The CDR3 coding sequence is TGTGCCAGCAGCTTGGGAGCTCCCTATGGCTACACCTTC.

This chain links TRBV18 with TRBJ2-5; possible D gene TRBD2, 5 bases. The V and J ends lost 5 bases and 4 bases respectively, with 17 bases between them. CDR3 length: 15 residues. CDR1 is KGHSH and CDR2 is LQKENI in the germline V gene. The chain's CDR3 is CASSMTGGNGETQYF. The CDR3 nucleotides read TGTGCCAGCTCAATGACCGGAGGTAACGGAGAGACCCAGTACTTC.

CDR3 in DNA: TGTGCCAGCAGCTTAGTAGCGGGAGGGAGCTCCTACGAGCAGTACTTC. Protein product: CASSLVAGGSSYEQYF. V usage is TRBV5-4 and J usage is TRBJ2-7; 11 bases agree with TRBD2. Germline values: CDR1 SGHNT, CDR2 YYREEE (reference sequence). Unmatched junction bases numbered 4, after V lost 2 bases and J lost 0 bases. The CDR3 sequence is 16 residues long.

The chain uses TRBV5-6 and TRBJ2-3, with 10 bases fitting TRBD1. Germline values: CDR1 SGHDT, CDR2 YYEEEE. With 4 bases clipped from V and 5 bases from J, the junction kept 10 bases outside the gene matches. There are 16 residues in the CDR3. CDR3: CASSPIPGQGKDTQYF. The CDR3 DNA reads as TGTGCCAGCAGCCCAATTCCGGGACAGGGGAAAGATACGCAGTATTTT.

The chain employs TRBV7-9 and TRBJ2-4; maybe TRBD1 (5 bases). V was cut by 6 bases and J by 8 bases, with 11 bases left in between. The CDR3 consists of 12 residues. CDR1 is SEHNR and CDR2 is FQNEAQ in the germline V gene (reference sequence). In DNA, the CDR3 is TGTGCCAGCAGGGCCGAAGGGGACATTCAGTACTTC. Translation gives CASRAEGDIQYF. Drawing the rest from reference TRBV7-9 and TRBJ2-4, the complete variable domain is DTGVSQNPRHKITKRGQNVTFRCDPISEHNRLYWYRQTLGQGPEFLTYFQNEAQLEKSRLLSDRFSAERPKGSFSTLEIQRTEQGDSAMYLCASRAEGDIQYFGAGTRLSVL.

The chain joins TRBV7-6 to TRBJ2-3; D ambiguous. V lost 5 bases and J 5 bases, leaving 11 bases between the germline ends. The CDR3 covers 13 residues. CDR1 and CDR2 from the germline V gene are SGHVS and FNYEAQ. DNA of the CDR3: TGTGCCAGCAGCCTCGAATCCATAGATACGCAGTATTTT. Protein: CASSLESIDTQYF.

J is TRBJ1-1 and V is TRBV4-1; D is unresolved. CDR1 and CDR2 (germline): MGHRA, YSYEKL. V dropped 0 bases and J dropped 0 bases, with 8 bases sitting between them. The CDR3 extends over 15 amino acids. CDR3 sequence reads: CASSQEEGMNTEAFF. CDR3 in DNA: TGCGCCAGCAGCCAAGAGGAGGGCATGAACACTGAAGCTTTCTTT.

This chain uses TRBV18 with TRBJ2-2; D unclear. Germline V lookup: CDR1 KGHSH, CDR2 LQKENI. Trimming pared 8 bases from V and 7 bases from J, leaving 11 bases between. CDR3 size: 12 residues. The CDR3 reads CASPTRVGELFF. As DNA, the CDR3 is TGTGCCAGCCCGACACGGGTCGGGGAGCTGTTTTTT. Supplemented by reference TRBV18 and TRBJ2-2, the full variable domain reads NAGVMQNPRHLVRRRGQEARLRCSPMKGHSHVYWYRQLPEEGLKFMVYLQKENIIDESGMPKERFSAEFPKEGPSILRIQQVVRGDSAAYFCASPTRVGELFFGEGSRLTVL.

V usage is TRBV5-1 and J usage is TRBJ2-6; D remains ambiguous. V gave up 1 base and J gave up 0 bases, with 11 bases separating them. Germline V lookup: CDR1 SGHRS, CDR2 YFSETQ. This CDR3 contains 17 residues. CDR3: CASSLLGRSSGANVLTF. The CDR3 region has the DNA TGCGCCAGCAGCTTGCTAGGAAGGAGCTCTGGGGCCAACGTCCTGACTTTC.

This chain uses TRBV6-1 with TRBJ1-5; TRBD1 matches at 7 bases. V shed 7 bases, J shed 6 bases, and the junction held 12 bases outside the gene matches. There are 15 residues in the CDR3. The germline CDR1 and CDR2 sequences are MNHNS and SASEGT. The CDR3 nucleotides read TGTGCCAGCACCAGTGACAGGGAGAGAAGTCAGCCCCAGCATTTT. It is translated as CASTSDRERSQPQHF.

The chain couples TRBV19 to TRBJ1-5, with TRBD1 matching over 7 bases. Germline V gene lookup returns CDR1 LNHDA and CDR2 SQIVND (reference sequence). The CDR3 has 15 residues. V lost 10 bases, J lost 1 base, and 10 bases stayed unmatched. CDR3 residues: CATPGEQGSNQPQHF. The CDR3 DNA is TGTGCCACTCCGGGGGAACAGGGGAGCAATCAGCCCCAGCATTTT.

CDR3 DNA sequence: TGTGCCGGCGGGACCACAGATACGCAGTATTTT. This sequence encodes CAGGTTDTQYF. This rearrangement joins TRBV30 to TRBJ2-3, with TRBD2 as a possible D gene (6 bases). There are 11 residues in the CDR3. Germline V gene lookup returns CDR1 GTSNPN and CDR2 SVGIG (reference sequence). Trimming pared 8 bases from V and 2 bases from J, leaving 8 bases between.

V usage is TRBV27 and J usage is TRBJ2-1; D not certain. The germline CDR1 and CDR2 sequences are MNHEY and SMNVEV (reference sequence). Trimming removed 2 bases at V and 7 bases at J, with 6 bases between. The CDR3 has 12 amino acids. In DNA, the CDR3 is TGTGCCAGCAGTTTAGGGGTGAATGAGCAGTTCTTC. Translation: CASSLGVNEQFF.

This clone is a singleton in its sample. The CDR3: CASSPAQAGTQHF. CDR3 nucleotides: TGTGCCAGTAGTCCCGCCCAAGCGGGAACCCAGCATTTT. The rearrangement uses TRBV19 and TRBJ1-5; D not certain. V gave up 5 bases and J gave up 11 bases, with 16 bases separating them. The CDR3 totals 13 residues. Germline CDR1 is LNHDA and CDR2 is SQIVND (reference sequence).

This CDR3 reads CASSLLLSGANVLTF. The DNA for the CDR3 is TGCGCCAGCAGCTTGCTGCTCTCTGGGGCCAACGTCCTGACTTTC. The rearrangement links TRBV5-1 to TRBJ2-6; D remains ambiguous. The CDR3 length is 15 residues. Germline V CDR1 and CDR2: SGHRS, YFSETQ. The germline V and J ends were trimmed by 1 base and 0 bases, with 5 bases remaining between them.

The rearrangement joins TRBV4-1 to TRBJ2-7, with 12 bases fitting TRBD1. V gave up 2 bases and J gave up 5 bases; unmatched junction bases: 7. The CDR3 is made up of 16 amino acids. The germline V gene has CDR1 MGHRA and CDR2 YSYEKL. CDR3 bases: TGCGCCAGCAGCCAATCCGGGACAGGGGGCTTCCACGAGCAGTACTTC. This sequence encodes CASSQSGTGGFHEQYF.

The rearrangement links TRBV15 to TRBJ2-5, with D hard to call. V gave up 0 bases and J gave up 0 bases, with 5 bases separating them. CDR3 size: 14 residues. Germline values: CDR1 LNHNV, CDR2 YYDKDF (reference sequence). The CDR3 sequence is CATSREQYQETQYF. Here the CDR3 DNA reads TGTGCCACCAGCAGAGAACAGTACCAAGAGACCCAGTACTTC.

The J gene is TRBJ2-5, the V gene TRBV4-2; TRBD1 is a possible D gene (5 bases). The germline V gene has CDR1 LGHNA and CDR2 YNFKEQ. The CDR3 is made up of 13 amino acids. Trimming cost V 2 bases and J 5 bases, with 9 bases left between them. Here the CDR3 reads CASSQSRVETQYF. DNA for the CDR3: TGTGCCAGCAGCCAATCCAGGGTCGAGACCCAGTACTTC.

The CDR3 sequence: CASRLAGVGEQFF. In nucleotides, the CDR3 is TGCGCCAGCAGGCTAGCGGGAGTCGGTGAGCAGTTCTTC. J is TRBJ2-1 and V is TRBV5-1; 10 positions agree with TRBD2. CDR1 is SGHRS, CDR2 YFSETQ, per germline. After removal of 5 bases from V and 9 bases from J, the junction contained 5 bases not matched to a gene. The CDR3 extends over 13 amino acids.

The chain is built from TRBV12-5 and TRBJ2-1; D possibly corresponds to TRBD2 (6 bases). V was cut by 4 bases and J by 6 bases, with 13 bases left in between. This CDR3 has 14 residues. The germline gives CDR1 LGHNT, CDR2 FRNRAP. The CDR3 nucleotides are TGTGCTAGTGGTTCCCCCAAGGAGGGCAATGAGCAGTTCTTC. Protein: CASGSPKEGNEQFF.